Presented here are 5 T cell receptor beta chains from one specimen sequenced in a study of cytomegalovirus exposure and HLA in healthy donors. Data came from immunoSEQ multiplex PCR; TCRdb stores just in-frame clones and leaves some out. The table shows under 300,000 clones, with around 86% occurring only once. Sequencing used PBMCs. These receptors all come from a woman aged 18-29 years in good health and CMV-seronegative.

This rearrangement joins TRBV9 to TRBJ2-7, with TRBD2 matching 8 bases. Germline CDR1 is SGDLS and CDR2 is YYNGEE. The CDR3 is 16 residues long. J lost 2 bases, V lost 5 bases, and 12 bases had no gene match. CDR3 in amino acids: CASSPGAAGGAYEQYF. The CDR3 bases are TGTGCCAGCAGTCCCGGCGCAGCCGGGGGGGCCTACGAGCAGTACTTC.

Points on this clone: Germline and junction disagree at one end, which may indicate a read error. The genes are TRBV2 and TRBJ2-7; TRBD1 aligns across 8 bases. This CDR3 contains 11 residues. Germline V lookup: CDR1 SNHLY, CDR2 FYNNEI. The CDR3 here is CASSYSGGADF. Here the CDR3 DNA reads TGTGCCAGCAGTTATTCAGGGGGCGCAGACTTC.

The chain is built from TRBV18 and TRBJ1-2; 8 bases fit TRBD1. Per germline, CDR1 KGHSH and CDR2 LQKENI. The CDR3 extends over 14 amino acids. Germline trimming cut 6 bases from V and 3 bases from J; bases unmatched to any gene: 6. Written as DNA, the CDR3 is TGTGCCAGCTCTCCGGGACAGGATCACTATGGCTACACCTTC. Its translation: CASSPGQDHYGYTF.

This clone was recorded once. V is TRBV7-2 and J is TRBJ2-2; D gene uncertain. The CDR3 contains 14 residues. CDR1 SGHTA and CDR2 FQGNSA come from the germline V gene. Trimming pared 0 bases from V and 1 base from J, leaving 3 bases between. The DNA of the CDR3 is TGTGCCAGCAGCTTAGCCTGGAACACCGGGGAGCTGTTTTTT. Encoded protein: CASSLAWNTGELFF.

The genes are TRBV4-3 and TRBJ2-2; unclear D gene. This CDR3 spans 13 amino acids. The V end was cut by 0 bases, the J end by 7 bases, with 6 bases between. Per the germline V gene, CDR1 is LGHNA and CDR2 is YSLEER. DNA for the CDR3: TGCGCCAGCAGCCAAGAGTCTTGCGGGGAGCTGTTTTTT. This gives the protein CASSQESCGELFF.